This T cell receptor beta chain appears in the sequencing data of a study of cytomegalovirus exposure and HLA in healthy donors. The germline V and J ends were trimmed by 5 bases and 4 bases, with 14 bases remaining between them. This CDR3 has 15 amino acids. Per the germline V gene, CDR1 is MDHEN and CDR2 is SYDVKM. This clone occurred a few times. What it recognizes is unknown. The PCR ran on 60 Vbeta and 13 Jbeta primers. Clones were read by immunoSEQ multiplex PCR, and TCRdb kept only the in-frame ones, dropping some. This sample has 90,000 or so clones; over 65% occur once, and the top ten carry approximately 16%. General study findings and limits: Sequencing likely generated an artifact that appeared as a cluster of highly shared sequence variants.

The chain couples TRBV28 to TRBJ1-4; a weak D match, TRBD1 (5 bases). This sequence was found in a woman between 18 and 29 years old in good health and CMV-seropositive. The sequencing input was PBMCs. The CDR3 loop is CASSSRGTGNEKLFF. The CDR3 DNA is TGTGCCAGCAGTAGCCGCGGGACGGGTAATGAAAAACTGTTTTTT.